The 17 T cell receptor beta chains given below trace back to one sample, sequenced in a study of T cell responses to AZD1222 COVID-19 vaccine. TCRdb keeps only in-frame clones here, not all; method: immunoSEQ multiplex PCR. The table shows more than 150,000 clones, with 90% to 95% occurring only once. The sequences come from peripheral blood, collected 28 days after the second AZD1222 dose. These receptors originate from an adult who received the AZD1222 COVID-19 vaccine.

The chain recombines TRBV5-4 with TRBJ1-3, with 8 bases identical to TRBD1. V shed 4 bases, J shed 0 bases, and the junction held 3 bases outside the gene matches. The CDR3 loop spans 15 amino acids. The germline V gene encodes CDR1 SGHNT and CDR2 YYREEE (reference sequence). CDR3 sequence reads: CASSRGTGSGNTIYF. DNA for the CDR3: TGTGCCAGCAGCCGCGGGACAGGCTCTGGAAACACCATATATTTT. The full variable domain, completed using reference TRBV5-4 and TRBJ1-3, is ETGVTQSPTHLIKTRGQQVTLRCSSQSGHNTVSWYQQALGQGPQFIFQYYREEENGRGNFPPRFSGLQFPNYSSELNVNALELDDSALYLCASSRGTGSGNTIYFGEGSWLTVV.

The CDR3 DNA sequence: TGTGCCAGCAGTGGGGGACTCAATCAGCCCCAGCATTTT. This sequence encodes CASSGGLNQPQHF. This chain joins TRBV28 and TRBJ1-5; possibly TRBD1 for D (5 bases). CDR1 is MDHEN and CDR2 is SYDVKM in the germline V gene. This CDR3 spans 13 amino acids. V was trimmed by 5 bases and J by 3 bases, leaving 8 bases between them.

The chain has TRBV9 and TRBJ1-1, with D uncertain. Trimming stripped 4 bases from V and 2 bases from J, with 12 bases between. The CDR3 consists of 14 residues. CDR1 and CDR2 from the germline V gene are SGDLS and YYNGEE. CDR3 in amino acids: CASSPSGRNTEAFF. For the CDR3, the DNA is TGTGCCAGCAGCCCCAGTGGGCGAAACACTGAAGCTTTCTTT. Together with reference TRBV9 and TRBJ1-1, the CDR3 gives the full variable domain: DSGVTQTPKHLITATGQRVTLRCSPRSGDLSVYWYQQSLDQGLQFLIQYYNGEERAKGNILERFSAQQFPDLHSELNLSSLELGDSALYFCASSPSGRNTEAFFGQGTRLTVV.

This chain uses TRBV7-6 with TRBJ2-7; 8 nucleotides agree with TRBD1. Germline V CDR1 and CDR2: SGHVS, FNYEAQ. This CDR3 spans 14 amino acids. The V segment lost 5 bases and the J segment 4 bases; nucleotides outside the gene matches: 7. The CDR3 DNA sequence: TGTGCCAGCAGCGGCAGGGGGCGCGCTTACGAGCAGTACTTC. Translating it yields CASSGRGRAYEQYF.

Here the CDR3 DNA reads TGTGCCAGCACGGGGGGCAAAAACATTCAGTACTTC. Amino acid sequence: CASTGGKNIQYF. The chain uses TRBV28 and TRBJ2-4; 7 positions agree with TRBD2. This CDR3 has 12 residues. CDR1 MDHEN and CDR2 SYDVKM come from the germline V gene. Germline trimming cut 7 bases from V and 3 bases from J; bases unmatched to any gene: 0.

This rearrangement joins TRBV7-3 to TRBJ2-7; D is unclear. V was shortened by 2 bases and J by 6 bases, with 11 bases between the two germline ends. The germline V gene has CDR1 SGHTA and CDR2 FQGTGA. The CDR3 runs 13 residues. The CDR3 here is CASSLAPKSEQYF. CDR3 coding DNA: TGTGCCAGCAGCTTAGCTCCGAAAAGCGAGCAGTACTTC. Using reference TRBV7-3 and TRBJ2-7 for the parts outside the CDR3, the full variable domain is GAGVSQTPSNKVTEKGKYVELRCDPISGHTALYWYRQSLGQGPEFLIYFQGTGAADDSGLPNDRFFAVRPEGSVSTLKIQRTERGDSAVYLCASSLAPKSEQYFGPGTRLTVT.

This chain joins TRBV27 and TRBJ2-7, with TRBD1 matching over 10 bases. CDR3 length equals 15 residues. In germline, CDR1 is MNHEY, CDR2 SMNVEV (reference sequence). The ends lost 6 bases at V and 2 bases at J; junction bases unmatched: 7. DNA for the CDR3: TGTGCCAGCAGACTAACCGGGACAGGGGCCTACGAGCAGTACTTC. Translation gives CASRLTGTGAYEQYF.

CDR3 in amino acids: CASSQGFRALSSYNSPLHF. DNA for the CDR3: TGCGCCAGCAGCCAAGGTTTCAGGGCCTTAAGCTCCTATAATTCACCCCTCCACTTT. The chain links TRBV4-1 to TRBJ1-6; a possible D gene is TRBD1 (5 bases). Looked up from germline, CDR1 is MGHRA and CDR2 is YSYEKL. The CDR3 has 19 residues. Trimming stripped 1 base from V and 0 bases from J, with 16 bases between.

The CDR3 nucleotides read TGTGCCAGCAGTGAAGGGACACCCCTCCACTTT. Its translation is CASSEGTPLHF. The V and J genes are TRBV2 and TRBJ1-6, with D hard to call. The CDR3 contains 11 residues. Deletions cut 1 base from V and 11 bases from J, with 3 bases between. Germline CDR1 is SNHLY and CDR2 is FYNNEI.

This clone occurred once. The chain couples TRBV28 to TRBJ1-5, with no clear D. The CDR3 has 12 amino acids. Germline assignment: CDR1 MDHEN and CDR2 SYDVKM. Trimming removed 8 bases at V and 4 bases at J, with 9 bases between. CDR3 bases: TGTGCCAGCCTCAAAAATAATCAGCCCCAGCATTTT. This gives the protein CASLKNNQPQHF.

The rearrangement joins TRBV19 to TRBJ2-7; the D gene could be TRBD1 or TRBD2 (5 bases each). Germline assignment: CDR1 LNHDA and CDR2 SQIVND (reference sequence). The germline V and J ends were trimmed by 6 bases and 7 bases, with 13 bases remaining between them. This CDR3 comprises 12 residues. The CDR3 region is CASSPGSWEQYF. In DNA, the CDR3 is TGTGCCAGTAGCCCAGGGAGCTGGGAGCAGTACTTC. Together with reference TRBV19 and TRBJ2-7, the CDR3 gives the full variable domain: DGGITQSPKYLFRKEGQNVTLSCEQNLNHDAMYWYRQDPGQGLRLIYYSQIVNDFQKGDIAEGYSVSREKKESFPLTVTSAQKNPTAFYLCASSPGSWEQYFGPGTRLTVT.

In DNA, the CDR3 is TGTGCCAGCAGCACAAGACTAGCGGGGAATTACAATGAGCAGTTCTTC. It specifies CASSTRLAGNYNEQFF. The rearrangement uses TRBV9 and TRBJ2-1; 11 bases map to TRBD2. Trimming took 4 bases from V and 4 from J; bases not matched to a gene: 7. The germline gives CDR1 SGDLS, CDR2 YYNGEE. The CDR3 is made up of 16 amino acids.

The chain is built from TRBV19 and TRBJ2-3; no definite D call. The CDR3 contains 13 residues. In germline, CDR1 is LNHDA, CDR2 SQIVND (reference sequence). V was shortened by 4 bases and J by 3 bases, with 8 bases between the two germline ends. The DNA of the CDR3 is TGTGCCAGTAGTACTCTGGGAACAGATACGCAGTATTTT. Translated: CASSTLGTDTQYF. The full variable domain, with the rest looked up from reference TRBV19 and TRBJ2-3, is DGGITQSPKYLFRKEGQNVTLSCEQNLNHDAMYWYRQDPGQGLRLIYYSQIVNDFQKGDIAEGYSVSREKKESFPLTVTSAQKNPTAFYLCASSTLGTDTQYFGPGTRLTVL.

The chain employs TRBV27 and TRBJ2-3; possibly TRBD2 for D (5 bases). Germline-derived CDR1 and CDR2 are MNHEY and SMNVEV (reference sequence). V was trimmed by 10 bases and J by 0 bases, leaving 14 bases between them. This CDR3 is 14 amino acids long. Here the CDR3 reads CATTNRRSTDTQYF. The CDR3 region has the DNA TGTGCCACCACAAATCGGAGGAGCACAGATACGCAGTATTTT.

This clone is a singleton in its sample. This specimen includes other DNA sequences encoding the same CDR3. The rearrangement links TRBV15 to TRBJ1-2, with 8 bases identical to TRBD1. In germline, CDR1 is LNHNV, CDR2 YYDKDF (reference sequence). V trimming: 7 bases; J trimming: 8 bases; junction bases outside the gene matches: 18. This CDR3 spans 16 amino acids. The CDR3 is CATMRSGQVLSGGYTF. The DNA of the CDR3 is TGTGCCACCATGAGGTCGGGACAGGTCTTATCGGGCGGCTACACCTTC.

This clone was picked up one time. V is TRBV4-1 and J is TRBJ2-7; 13 bases agree with TRBD2. The germline gives CDR1 MGHRA, CDR2 YSYEKL. This CDR3 is built from 15 residues. With V trimmed by 3 bases and J by 5 bases, 4 bases remained unmatched. CDR3 in DNA: TGCGCCAGCAGCCAGCTAGGACTAGCGGGAGACGAGCAGTACTTC. It yields the protein CASSQLGLAGDEQYF.

The chain combines TRBV7-9 with TRBJ1-1, with 7 positions matching TRBD1. CDR1 and CDR2 (germline): SEHNR, FQNEAQ (reference sequence). The CDR3 is made up of 14 amino acids. Trimming removed 2 bases from V and 4 bases from J; junction bases left unmatched: 4. CDR3 DNA: TGTGCCAGCAGCTTACGAGGGGGCGGCACTGAAGCTTTCTTT. Encoded protein: CASSLRGGGTEAFF.